This T cell receptor (beta chain) was retrieved from a study of T cells in Graves' hyperthyroidism and ophthalmopathy. Overall study results and limits: The model forecast ophthalmopathy, anticipating it by a median approximately 6.1 months before onset.

The CDR3 is made up of 15 amino acids. Trimming cost V 7 bases and J 4 bases; bases outside gene matches: 7. The germline CDR1 and CDR2 sequences are LNHDA and SQIVND (reference sequence). This clonotype was recorded a few times. Its antigen is currently unknown. Absence of ophthalmopathy progression within 18 months defined stable Graves' hyperthyroidism. Newly diagnosed hyperthyroidism, duration under 2 months, in patients aged 18 to 65. Lactation, pregnancy, other autoimmune disease or uncontrolled infection excluded patients. Amplification targeted TCR beta CDR3 regions from RNA transcripts. The study used the HTBI primer set for a first-round RT-PCR of the TCR CDR3. TCRdb analysed the multiplex PCR reads with MiXCR anew, one entry per CDR3 protein. This sample has approximately 600,000 distinct CDR3 sequences, with roughly 16% found just once.

This sequence joins TRBV19 and TRBJ2-5, with 12 bases fitting TRBD1. This receptor was identified in a woman aged 25-40 years with Graves' hyperthyroidism. Input material: blood. DNA for the CDR3: TGTGCCAGTACCCCGGGACAGGGGGCCGGAGAGACCCAGTACTTC. Protein: CASTPGQGAGETQYF.